This T cell receptor (beta chain) was observed in a study of cytomegalovirus exposure and HLA in healthy donors (dated by TCRdb to about 2017). General notes on the study: In an earlier analysis of several hundred of the donors, 276 Gb of sequence data and approximately 120 million unique TCR beta sequences from about 179 million T cells were reported. Among the approximately 400 genotyped donors, approximately 81% belonged to the genetic ancestry cluster associated with self-reported Caucasian donors. Typing coverage varied by locus: about 620-630 donors for A, B, C, DRB1 and DQB1; approximately 520 for DQA1; more than 600 for DPA1; fewer than 480 for DPB1. A few DR-DQ haplotypes were treated as single units for association and clustering because of strong linkage in the cohort. The study aimed to test whether signatures of past pathogen exposure could be identified by cataloging public T cell receptors. Every discovery cohort repertoire had been produced on one sequencing platform. Class I and class II HLA loci were covered by the typing at four-digit resolution. Roughly 300 gigabases of sequencing data and approximately 93 million unique TCR sequences were included in an early release covering about 600 HLA-typed donors. Genome-wide SNP genotypes for about 55% of the roughly 670 donors were used in a later genetic analysis, which treated that subset as a discovery cohort. Rather than drawing on any new phenotypic data, the later analysis identified candidate immune exposures from TCR beta sequences and the way those sequences occurred across donors. On average, 235,054 unique TCR beta nucleotide sequences were sequenced per donor among about 400 genotyped donors of the cohort, with 15% to 20% of those sequences being non-productive. The study used immunosequencing to profile the T cell repertoires of 666 subjects and linked those repertoires to cytomegalovirus serostatus. A later analysis re-analyzed previously published TCR beta repertoires from several hundred donors and added high-resolution HLA genotyping to study TCR occurrence patterns. In an earlier analysis of around 540 of the donors, high-throughput TCR beta sequencing was used to judge whether each TCR beta V gene segment behaved as functional or pseudogenic. In addition to the first cohort of 666 subjects, a separate validation cohort of 130 or so different subjects was used. Donor age, sex, ethnicity and CMV serostatus were compiled alongside the repertoire data. To predict cytomegalovirus infection status, the study combined high-throughput TCR immunosequencing, statistical association of individual TCRs with disease status, and machine learning.

The CDR3 measures 15 amino acids from cysteine to phenylalanine. CDR3 DNA is the only sequence kept; it has 45 bases, read in frame from the first base. From the germline V gene, CDR1 is SGDLS and CDR2 is YYNGEE. V ends up 4 bases short and J 6 bases short, with an unmatched junction base count of 9. Receptors were amplified or captured by the immunoSEQ multiplex PCR assay. For the multiplex PCR, a mixture combining 60 forward primers for TCR Vbeta segments and 13 reverse primers for TCR Jbeta segments was used. The CDR3 region of rearranged TCR beta genes was amplified from genomic DNA by a multiplex PCR assay. Amplified TCR beta libraries were sequenced as 87-base-pair reads on the Illumina HiSeq System. For the original study's pipeline: In a later analysis, roughly 80 million unique TCR beta chains were counted across the 500 to 850 repertoires, and roughly 10 million of these chains were shared by at least two donors. To remove PCR and sequencing errors, raw reads were error-corrected and collapsed into unique sequences using a nearest-neighbor algorithm that merged closely related sequences. V, D and J gene segments were assigned by aligning CDR3 sequences to IMGT reference sequences. For a sequence to be retained, a match of at least six nucleotides was required to both a V gene segment and a J gene segment. A rearrangement counted as productive if the CDR3 had no stop codons and remained in frame with V and J, and every other rearrangement counted as non-productive. CDR3 was defined according to IMGT convention as the region running from the second conserved V-encoded cysteine to the conserved J-encoded phenylalanine. The earlier analysis of about 530 of the donors excluded any sequence lacking an unambiguous match to a single V gene segment. An earlier analysis of over 450 of the donors classified V segments as functional when productive rearrangements were above 56.7% and as segregating when the standard deviation between donors was above 5%. A statistical classification framework was built for diagnosing cytomegalovirus status from the catalog of TCR beta chain sequences. V and J gene assignment, in a later analysis, came from comparing TCR nucleotide sequences with IMGT/GENE-DB human TR gene sequences. The TCRdist pipeline was used in a later analysis to assign CDR3 sequences and most-parsimonious VDJ recombination scenarios. A later analysis defined each TCR beta chain by its CDR3 amino acid sequence plus V-gene family, and excluded reads lacking a unique V-gene family. To address suspected cross-contamination and a sequencing artifact, a later analysis removed 592 highly shared, low-generation-probability nucleotide sequences. In a later analysis, a clonal expansion index for each public chain was calculated from normalized within-repertoire ranks of inferred template counts. In a later analysis, generation probabilities were computed with a VDJ recombination model fitted to out-of-frame rearrangements, and the resulting probabilities were checked against IGoR. In a later analysis, TCR-TCR, TCR-HLA and TCR-CMV co-occurrence was scored with hypergeometric tests, and a repertoire-size bias correction was applied to TCR pairs. False discovery rates were estimated in a later analysis by permuting HLA or CMV assignments 20 times. A later analysis grouped co-occurring TCRs with DBSCAN, adding TCRdist sequence similarity when clustering within HLA-allele-positive subsets. For co-occurrence clustering, repertoires with fewer than 30,000 or more than 120,000 public chains were excluded, along with 4 to 6 repertoires with anomalous nucleotide sharing. The table comes from immuneACCESS by way of TCRdb, which keeps in-frame sequences with V and J called. Part of the clones is missing from these tables; in studies checked, under half for an unresolved V gene and the rest for unknown reasons. From that table come the V and J calls and clone size; the DNA was used to work out D and trimming. This sample comprises 110,000 to 150,000 clones, about three quarters of them detected only once. The leading ten clones occupy approximately 15% of the sample.

Results the study describes overall, beyond this receptor: A group of highly shared sequence variants was considered likely to be a technical artifact of the sequencing pipeline. The authors suggested that the approach could potentially be generalized to other disease states and immunological phenotypes. CMV serostatus was the only immune exposure information available for the cohort. A further reported finding was that TCR beta sequences accurately predicted the HLA-A and HLA-B alleles for most subjects in the first cohort. In a later analysis, several top co-occurrence clusters were reported to appear linked to parvovirus B19, influenza, CMV and Epstein-Barr virus. Compared with equally common non-associated chains, HLA-associated TCR beta chains in a later analysis were more clonally expanded and had lower generation probabilities. In a later analysis, TCR association rates were found to vary across HLA loci, with the most associated TCRs seen for DRB1 alleles and the fewest for HLA-C alleles. A later analysis associated about 16,000 TCR beta sequences with specific HLA alleles at a false discovery rate of 0.05. Correlated functional status among segregating V segments might be attributable to linkage disequilibrium, but an unknown experimental factor could not be ruled out. According to a later analysis, most CMV-associated TCR beta chains appeared to be HLA-restricted, and the HLA associations seemed to be driven largely by CMV exposure. The classifier was reported to diagnose cytomegalovirus status with high specificity and sensitivity in both the original and validation cohorts. Assigning TCR associations to individual alleles was difficult when HLA alleles, especially DR and DQ, strongly co-occurred. In an earlier analysis of some 500 of the donors, most TCR beta V segments appeared in productive rearrangements about 87% or about 30% of the time, broadly matching IMGT annotations. According to a later genetic analysis, donors in an Asian-associated ancestry cluster had fewer N-insertions in productive TCRs than the approximately 650-donor mean. Because counts were too low, roughly 16 rarely observed V segments, including chromosome 9 orphons, were left out of the earlier analysis of roughly 600 of the donors. An association between a missense DCLRE1C variant and V-gene and J-gene trimming of TCR beta chains was found in a later genetic analysis and replicated in an independent cohort. Sequencing depth was assumed to be roughly uniform across donors in the presence/absence analyses, though that assumption may not hold. Most TCR sequences were observed very rarely across donors, whereas some public TCRs were present in many individuals. In the study, approximately 160 TCR beta chains were listed as associated with cytomegalovirus. In vitro tests confirmed that a few of the cytomegalovirus-associated TCR beta chains recognize cytomegalovirus antigens. The 87-base-pair reads could not distinguish some IMGT-functional V segments, including TRBV6-2 and TRBV6-3, so those segments were excluded. Because HLA typing was unavailable for some donors at each locus, only the typed subset was used in association tests. This cohort had only TCR beta chains sequenced, and the lack of alpha or paired-chain data limited which features could be detected.

A word on this clone: No cognate antigen has been identified for it. No base quality information exists; no much larger clone differs at one position.

The cohort was made up of several hundred healthy bone marrow donors. Cohort members were all nominally healthy when sampled, although unrecorded immune exposures were likely present. Of the roughly 620 cohort members, almost 300 had positive CMV serostatus and approximately 360 had negative CMV serostatus, and CMV serostatus was not recorded for the donor. Each donor provided a peripheral blood sample, and peripheral blood mononuclear cells were used for TCR beta sequencing. Genomic DNA extraction from the blood cell samples was performed with the Qiagen DNeasy Blood Extraction Kit. The clonotype originates from a human donor in good health. What was sequenced was PBMCs. The chain joins TRBV9 to TRBJ2-3, and 9 junction bases match TRBD2. The CDR3 region: CASSSPGSGGDTQYF. The DNA sequence is given as TGTGCCAGCAGCTCCCCGGGGAGCGGGGGGGATACGCAGTATTTT. Extended through the reference TRBV9 and TRBJ2-3 proteins, this CDR3 yields the full variable domain: DSGVTQTPKHLITATGQRVTLRCSPRSGDLSVYWYQQSLDQGLQFLIQYYNGEERAKGNILERFSAQQFPDLHSELNLSSLELGDSALYFCASSSPGSGGDTQYFGPGTRLTVL.